This TCR beta chain was sequenced for a study of blood T cell repertoires in COVID-19. Study at large: Acute-phase and convalescent COVID-19 samples originated in the United States, Italy and Spain. T cells, B-cell-depleted T cells, or PBMCs provided the cDNA or gDNA that served as material.

The repertoire was sequenced with immunoSEQ multiplex PCR; TCRdb's copy has only in-frame clones and lacks some. The sample includes roughly 410,000 clones, about nine tenths of them seen just once. This CDR3 contains 16 residues. Germline V CDR1 and CDR2: MNHNS, SASEGT. V was clipped by 4 bases and J by 7 bases, with 20 bases between them. This TCR was recovered from a middle-aged woman with COVID-19, enrolled during active disease. Material: peripheral blood. The gene calls are TRBV6-1 and TRBJ2-1; tentative D call: TRBD1 (6 bases). This chain's CDR3 is CASSGLGQGRTNEQFF. DNA for the CDR3: TGTGCCAGCAGTGGATTAGGGCAGGGGCGGACGAATGAGCAGTTCTTC.